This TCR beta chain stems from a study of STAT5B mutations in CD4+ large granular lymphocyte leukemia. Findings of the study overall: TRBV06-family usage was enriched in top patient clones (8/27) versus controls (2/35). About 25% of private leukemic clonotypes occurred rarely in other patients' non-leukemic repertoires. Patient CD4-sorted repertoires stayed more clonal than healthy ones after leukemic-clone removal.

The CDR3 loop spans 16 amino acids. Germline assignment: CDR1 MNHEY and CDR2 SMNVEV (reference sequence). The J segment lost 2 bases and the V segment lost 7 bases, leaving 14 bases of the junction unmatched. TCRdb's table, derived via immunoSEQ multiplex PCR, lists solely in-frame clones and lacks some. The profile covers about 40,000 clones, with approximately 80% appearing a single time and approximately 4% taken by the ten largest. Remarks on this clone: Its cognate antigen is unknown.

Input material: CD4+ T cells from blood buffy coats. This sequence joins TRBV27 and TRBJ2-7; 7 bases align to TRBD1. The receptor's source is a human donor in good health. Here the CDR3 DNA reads TGTGCCAGCACCACGACAGGGAAATCGATAGCCTACGAGCAGTACTTC. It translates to CASTTTGKSIAYEQYF.